What follows are 30 T cell receptor beta chains derived from one specimen sequenced in a study of control samples from healthy donors and cancer patients. Method: immunoSEQ multiplex PCR; TCRdb's copy keeps in-frame clones and lacks some. The sample includes 80,000 or so clones, 94% of them seen just once. Sequencing was performed on blood. The receptors were gathered from a woman in her thirties or forties in good health.

This chain joins TRBV14 and TRBJ2-5, with D unclear. Trimming cost V 1 base and J 2 bases, with 14 bases left between them. The CDR3 covers 16 residues. Germline V gene lookup returns CDR1 SGHDN and CDR2 FVKESK. Here the CDR3 DNA reads TGTGCCAGCAGCCAAGTGGGTCCCCCCCCACAAGAGACCCAGTACTTC. Residues: CASSQVGPPPQETQYF.

V gene TRBV5-4 combines with J gene TRBJ1-2; D perhaps matches TRBD1 (5 bases). There are 15 residues in the CDR3. The germline gives CDR1 SGHNT, CDR2 YYREEE (reference sequence). V lost 1 base to trimming and J lost 2 bases, with 12 bases between them. This CDR3 reads CASSLWGLYNYGYTF. The CDR3 coding sequence is TGTGCCAGCAGCTTGTGGGGGTTGTACAACTATGGCTACACCTTC.

This clone showed up just a few times. V and J are TRBV6-4 and TRBJ2-3, with 10 positions matching TRBD2. Trimming at V came to 3 bases and at J to 4 bases, leaving 4 bases not matched to a gene. From germline, CDR1 is MRHNA and CDR2 SNTAGT. This CDR3 has 15 residues. The CDR3 DNA is TGTGCCAGCAGTGAAAGCGGGGGGGCGTCAGATACGCAGTATTTT. Amino acid sequence: CASSESGGASDTQYF.

The chain couples TRBV30 to TRBJ2-3; D uncertain. Germline loops: CDR1 GTSNPN, CDR2 SVGIG (reference sequence). V was clipped by 0 bases and J by 1 base, with 8 bases between them. The CDR3 sequence is 14 residues long. The CDR3 spells CAWSVGDGTDTQYF. In DNA form, the CDR3 reads TGTGCCTGGAGTGTCGGTGATGGCACAGATACGCAGTATTTT.

This clone occurred once. This chain uses TRBV11-1 with TRBJ2-7; tentative D call: TRBD1 (6 bases). This CDR3 is 14 amino acids long. CDR1 SGHAT and CDR2 FQDESV come from the germline V gene (reference sequence). The germline V and J ends were trimmed by 3 bases and 3 bases, with 12 bases remaining between them. CDR3 coding DNA: TGTGCCAGCAGCTTCCGGAACAGGGACTACGAGCAGTACTTC. Its translation is CASSFRNRDYEQYF.

This clone was counted only a few times. The chain combines TRBV5-4 with TRBJ1-1; D uncertain. Looked up from germline, CDR1 is SGHNT and CDR2 is YYREEE (reference sequence). Trimming took off 0 bases at V and 3 bases at J, with 12 bases between the two ends. CDR3 length: 15 amino acids. The CDR3 DNA reads as TGTGCCAGCAGCTTGGCTGGACGCGTTGACACTGAAGCTTTCTTT. It specifies CASSLAGRVDTEAFF.

The chain carries TRBV21-1 and TRBJ1-1. TRBV21-1 is a recognized pseudogene. This CDR3 is built from 14 residues. CDR3: CASVKGGMNTEAFF. The CDR3 DNA sequence: TGTGCCAGCGTCAAGGGGGGGATGAACACTGAAGCTTTCTTT.

The V call is TRBV5-5, the J call TRBJ2-7; D call uncertain. CDR3 size: 15 residues. CDR1 and CDR2 from the germline V gene are SGHKS and YYEKEE (reference sequence). Trimming removed 0 bases from V and 1 base from J, with 11 bases in between. The CDR3 reads CASSLAMADSYEQYF. The CDR3 bases are TGTGCCAGCAGCTTGGCCATGGCGGATTCCTACGAGCAGTACTTC.

The chain uses TRBV7-9 and TRBJ1-3; no clear D gene. Trimming cost V 6 bases and J 0 bases, with 15 bases left between them. The V gene's germline CDR1 is SEHNR and CDR2 FQNEAQ (reference sequence). There are 16 residues in the CDR3. CDR3 nucleotide sequence: TGTGCCAGCAGTCGCGGACCGCTAAGCTCTGGAAACACCATATATTTT. Protein: CASSRGPLSSGNTIYF.

The gene calls are TRBV27 and TRBJ2-1, with TRBD2 matching over 7 bases. CDR1 is MNHEY, CDR2 SMNVEV, per germline (reference sequence). The CDR3 has 16 amino acids. After removal of 6 bases from V and 7 bases from J, the junction contained 15 bases not matched to a gene. The CDR3 nucleotides read TGTGCCAGCAGCCCCGGCCGGGGTCGGGACTATAATGAGCAGTTCTTC. Translating gives CASSPGRGRDYNEQFF.

The chain uses TRBV2 and TRBJ1-2, with D possibly matching TRBD1 (5 bases). Trimming removed 5 bases from V and 7 bases from J, with 14 bases in between. Germline CDR1 and CDR2: SNHLY and FYNNEI. This CDR3 spans 13 amino acids. In DNA, the CDR3 is TGTGCCAGCAGTTCGGGGACCCCGGGTGGCTACACCTTC. Its protein product is CASSSGTPGGYTF.

The chain has TRBV6-5 and TRBJ1-2; maybe TRBD1 (5 bases). This CDR3 comprises 13 residues. V was trimmed by 0 bases and J by 8 bases, leaving 10 bases between them. In germline, CDR1 is MNHEY, CDR2 SVGAGI. The CDR3 DNA reads TGTGCCAGCAGTTACTCGAAGGGGAGGGGCTACACCTTC. Translation: CASSYSKGRGYTF.

The rearrangement joins TRBV27 to TRBJ1-1; TRBD1 aligns across 7 bases. The CDR3 has 14 residues. Germline V CDR1 and CDR2: MNHEY, SMNVEV (reference sequence). The V and J ends lost 6 bases and 1 base, in that order; junction bases with no gene match: 5. This CDR3 is CASSPGQANTEAFF. DNA of the CDR3: TGTGCCAGCAGCCCCGGACAGGCGAACACTGAAGCTTTCTTT.

The V call is TRBV6-5, the J call TRBJ2-7, with 9 bases aligning to TRBD1. The CDR3 extends over 14 amino acids. Germline loops: CDR1 MNHEY, CDR2 SVGAGI. The trim removed 6 bases at V and 4 bases at J, leaving 7 bases unmatched. The CDR3 nucleotides are TGTGCCAGCAGCGAGTACAGGGGGCCGTACGAGCAGTACTTC. This encodes CASSEYRGPYEQYF.

The chain has TRBV7-9 and TRBJ2-7; no definite D call. Germline V gene lookup returns CDR1 SEHNR and CDR2 FQNEAQ (reference sequence). CDR3 length: 14 amino acids. Trimming cost V 7 bases and J 2 bases, with 15 bases left between them. This CDR3 reads CASTLIGSPYEQYF. The CDR3 DNA follows: TGTGCCAGCACCCTCATAGGATCCCCCTACGAGCAGTACTTC.

The J gene is TRBJ1-6, the V gene TRBV4-1; 8 nucleotides line up with TRBD1. From germline, CDR1 is MGHRA and CDR2 YSYEKL. This CDR3 comprises 15 residues. V trimming: 2 bases; J trimming: 6 bases; junction bases outside the gene matches: 3. The CDR3 DNA reads TGCGCCAGCAGCCAACTAGGACAGGGTAATTCACCCCTCCACTTT. It yields the protein CASSQLGQGNSPLHF.

The V gene is TRBV5-1, the J gene TRBJ2-3, with 11 bases lining up with TRBD1. CDR3 length: 15 amino acids. The V gene's germline CDR1 is SGHRS and CDR2 YFSETQ. With 4 bases clipped from V and 4 bases from J, the junction kept 5 bases outside the gene matches. The CDR3 loop reads CASSRGQGEADTQYF. CDR3 DNA sequence: TGCGCCAGCAGCAGGGGACAGGGGGAGGCAGATACGCAGTATTTT.

This clone was detected only once. Here the CDR3 DNA reads TGTGCCAGCAGCGGGGACAGGGGGCGGGGGGAGCAGTACTTC. Its protein is CASSGDRGRGEQYF. The chain is built from TRBV9 and TRBJ2-7, with 12 bases matching TRBD1. This CDR3 has 14 residues. Germline CDR1 SGDLS, CDR2 YYNGEE. V shed 3 bases and J 7 bases; nucleotides not matched to a gene: 5.

This clone has a handful of counts. The chain combines TRBV4-3 with TRBJ2-1, with D hard to call. Germline CDR1 and CDR2: LGHNA and YSLEER. The CDR3 consists of 12 residues. The V end was cut by 4 bases, the J end by 7 bases, with 8 bases between. CDR3 bases: TGCGCCAGCAGCCTTAGGTGGAATGAGCAGTTCTTC. Translation gives CASSLRWNEQFF.

This clone was observed a single time. The chain combines TRBV10-3 with TRBJ2-3; D gene unclear. Germline-derived CDR1 and CDR2 are ENHRY and SYGVKD. This CDR3 has 12 amino acids. With 8 bases removed from V and 6 bases from J, the gap between germline ends came to 12 bases. In DNA form, the CDR3 reads TGTGCCATCCGGACGGCCCCCGATACGCAGTATTTT. Its translation is CAIRTAPDTQYF.

The chain has TRBV7-9 and TRBJ2-7, with 9 positions matching TRBD1. V gave up 5 bases and J gave up 2 bases; unmatched junction bases: 7. The CDR3 runs 15 residues. CDR1 SEHNR and CDR2 FQNEAQ come from the germline V gene (reference sequence). The CDR3 reads CASSLPGQGTYEQYF. The CDR3 DNA follows: TGTGCCAGCAGCCTACCGGGACAGGGCACCTACGAGCAGTACTTC.

This chain connects TRBV30 to TRBJ1-1; no clear D gene. Germline CDR1 is GTSNPN and CDR2 is SVGIG (reference sequence). The CDR3 is 11 amino acids. V was pared by 2 bases and J by 6 bases, with 7 bases between. CDR3 amino acids: CAWSLGPEAFF. The CDR3 bases are TGTGCCTGGAGTTTGGGCCCTGAAGCTTTCTTT.

This chain links TRBV5-8 with TRBJ2-1; possible D gene TRBD2, 5 bases. V was trimmed by 0 bases and J by 10 bases, leaving 17 bases between them. This CDR3 is built from 15 residues. CDR1 SGHTS and CDR2 YDEGEE come from the germline V gene. The CDR3 DNA reads as TGTGCCAGCAGCTTGGAGGTAGCCGCCCGGGGAGAGCAGTTCTTC. Amino acid sequence: CASSLEVAARGEQFF.

The CDR3 DNA follows: TGTGCCAGCAGCGACCAAATGGGACAGGGGTCTGAAAAACTGTTTTTT. Its translation: CASSDQMGQGSEKLFF. The gene calls are TRBV3-1 (or the pseudogene TRBV3-2) and TRBJ1-4; TRBD1 matches 10 bases. Unmatched junction bases numbered 10, after V lost 5 bases and J lost 7 bases. Germline V CDR1 and CDR2: LGHDT, YNNKEL (reference sequence). The CDR3 is 16 amino acids.

The chain employs TRBV19 and TRBJ1-1; weak D call: TRBD1 (6 bases). Deletions cut 5 bases from V and 1 base from J, with 17 bases between. The CDR3 is 16 residues long. The germline V gene has CDR1 LNHDA and CDR2 SQIVND (reference sequence). In DNA form, the CDR3 reads TGTGCCAGTAGTCGCCTTGGGGGGGGGCCGAACACTGAAGCTTTCTTT. Translating gives CASSRLGGGPNTEAFF.

V usage is TRBV27 and J usage is TRBJ1-1, with D perhaps matching TRBD1 (6 bases). The V gene's germline CDR1 is MNHEY and CDR2 SMNVEV (reference sequence). CDR3 length equals 15 residues. The ends were cut back, 0 bases at V and 6 bases at J, with 14 bases in the middle. The DNA for the CDR3 is TGTGCCAGCAGTTTATCTCCGCCAGGGGCGTCTGAAGCTTTCTTT. Its translation is CASSLSPPGASEAFF.

The genes are TRBV6-4 and TRBJ2-1; 11 bases fit TRBD2. Germline-derived CDR1 and CDR2 are MRHNA and SNTAGT. V trimming: 4 bases; J trimming: 1 base; junction bases outside the gene matches: 6. CDR3 length: 17 amino acids. CDR3 protein: CASSGLTSGSSYNEQFF. The CDR3 region has the DNA TGTGCCAGCAGTGGCCTAACTAGCGGGAGTTCCTACAATGAGCAGTTCTTC.

The genes are TRBV3-1 (or the pseudogene TRBV3-2) and TRBJ2-2, with TRBD1 matching over 8 bases. Germline assignment: CDR1 LGHDT and CDR2 YNNKEL (reference sequence). Trimming cost V 4 bases and J 5 bases; bases outside gene matches: 6. The length of the CDR3 is 15 residues. DNA of the CDR3: TGTGCCAGCAGCCCCGGACAGGGCCTTACCGGGGAGCTGTTTTTT. Amino acid sequence: CASSPGQGLTGELFF.

The chain uses TRBV5-1 and TRBJ1-6; D remains unclear. Deletions cut 3 bases from V and 3 bases from J, with 10 bases between. The CDR3 is made up of 15 amino acids. The germline V gene has CDR1 SGHRS and CDR2 YFSETQ. The CDR3 nucleotides read TGCGCCAGCAGCTCTCAGGATATCTATAATTCACCCCTCCACTTT. It encodes CASSSQDIYNSPLHF.

The chain uses TRBV7-2 and TRBJ1-1; possibly TRBD1 for D (6 bases). The CDR3 is 13 residues long. The ends were cut back, 4 bases at V and 0 bases at J, with 6 bases in the middle. Germline assignment: CDR1 SGHTA and CDR2 FQGNSA. CDR3 sequence (DNA): TGTGCCAGCAGCTCAGGGGTGAACACTGAAGCTTTCTTT. This gives the protein CASSSGVNTEAFF.